Below, 12 T cell receptor beta chains from the same sample are listed, as sequenced in a study of regulatory T cells in long-lasting Graves disease (dated by TCRdb to 2020 to 2023). The time point label, read with the paper, signifies: persistent/refractory GD, antithyroid drugs over 5 years with positive TRAb. RNA was extracted from PBMCs in TRIzol for both TCR sequencing and RNA sequencing. The library was prepared using multiplex PCR. Instrument used: Illumina HiSeq 4000. iRepertoire HTBI primers and Arm-PCR amplification of CDR3 regions were used to construct TCR beta libraries. In-frame beta chains were kept once TCRdb had trimmed the public reads at Q25 with fastp and called clones with MiXCR. CDR3 protein sequences are deduplicated, and each keeps its most common genes and DNA. The sample table records about 460,000 distinct CDR3 sequences; about 20% of these occur just once. The ten largest clones take up about an eighth of the sample.

The material was peripheral blood mononuclear cells (PBMCs), obtained when the disease was refractory, from a patient treated with antithyroid drugs. These receptors all come from a female donor with Graves disease.

This clonotype was observed a few times. The rearrangement joins TRBV18 to TRBJ1-4; TRBD1 might be the D (5 bases). This CDR3 comprises 13 residues. Germline V lookup: CDR1 KGHSH, CDR2 LQKENI. V was pared by 4 bases and J by 6 bases, with 9 bases between. The CDR3 loop reads CASSRDVDEKLFF. Here the CDR3 DNA reads TGTGCCAGCTCACGGGACGTGGATGAAAAACTGTTTTTT.

This clonotype was seen repeatedly, ten times or more. The V gene is TRBV2, the J gene TRBJ2-7; 13 bases agree with TRBD2. Per germline, CDR1 SNHLY and CDR2 FYNNEI. J was trimmed by 6 bases and V by 8 bases; bases with no gene match: 7. The CDR3 is 14 residues long. The DNA of the CDR3 is TGTGCCAGCGGGACTAGCGGGATCATAAGCGAGCAGTACTTC. Translated: CASGTSGIISEQYF.

The rearrangement joins TRBV11-2 to TRBJ2-2, with D unresolved. This CDR3 contains 15 residues. Trimming cost V 4 bases and J 6 bases, with 15 bases left between them. Germline CDR1 SGHAT, CDR2 FQNNGV. Here the CDR3 DNA reads TGTGCCAGCAGCTCACCTCGTGTTGTGGCCGGGGAGCTGTTTTTT. This gives the protein CASSSPRVVAGELFF.

This clonotype was seen repeatedly, ten times or more. The chain uses TRBV28 and TRBJ1-2; tentatively, D is TRBD1 (6 bases). CDR3 length: 14 amino acids. The V end lost 4 bases, the J end lost 3 bases, and 12 bases lay between the germline ends. Germline CDR1 MDHEN, CDR2 SYDVKM. CDR3 nucleotides: TGTGCCAGCAGTTCCCCAGGGGCCGACTATGGCTACACCTTC. As protein: CASSSPGADYGYTF.

The chain combines TRBV5-1 with TRBJ2-5; 12 nucleotides line up with TRBD2. Germline V gene sequence: CDR1 SGHRS, CDR2 YFSETQ. This CDR3 is 16 amino acids long. V lost 0 bases, J lost 5 bases, and 5 bases stayed unmatched. The CDR3 here is CASSLATSGGMETQYF. CDR3 in DNA: TGCGCCAGCAGCTTGGCTACTAGCGGGGGGATGGAGACCCAGTACTTC.

This chain's CDR3 is CASSRDRGKYDEAFF. The CDR3 DNA follows: TGTGCCAGCAGCCGGGACAGGGGAAAATATGATGAAGCTTTCTTT. V usage is TRBV11-1 and J usage is TRBJ1-1; the match to TRBD1 covers 10 bases. CDR1 is SGHAT, CDR2 FQDESV, per germline (reference sequence). This CDR3 region has 15 residues. V dropped 5 bases and J dropped 7; count of bases not matched to a gene: 10.

The J gene is TRBJ2-7, the V gene TRBV6-1, with a possible D match to TRBD1 (5 bases). The CDR3 covers 14 residues. V dropped 7 bases and J dropped 4 bases, with 17 bases sitting between them. Looked up from germline, CDR1 is MNHNS and CDR2 is SASEGT. The CDR3 spells CASILGGREYEQYF. The CDR3 nucleotides read TGTGCCAGCATCCTTGGTGGCAGGGAATACGAGCAGTACTTC.

V gene TRBV3-1 combines with J gene TRBJ2-3; D is perhaps TRBD1 (6 bases). V shed 0 bases and J shed 0 bases, with 10 bases lying between them. The CDR3 runs to 16 residues. CDR1 and CDR2 from the germline V gene are LGHDT and YNNKEL (reference sequence). CDR3: CASSQDQGGSTDTQYF. DNA of the CDR3: TGTGCCAGCAGCCAAGATCAAGGGGGAAGCACAGATACGCAGTATTTT.

The chain links TRBV12-3 or TRBV12-4 to TRBJ1-1; D might be TRBD1 (5 bases). V lost 6 bases, J lost 4 bases, and 21 bases lay in between. This CDR3 comprises 16 residues. The CDR3 region has the DNA TGTGCCAGCAGCCCTCGGTGGGACTCTCGGAGCACTGAAGCTTTCTTT. It codes for CASSPRWDSRSTEAFF.

The chain links TRBV25-1 to TRBJ1-2, with 9 positions matching TRBD1. From germline, CDR1 is MGHDK and CDR2 SYGVNS. J lost 7 bases, V lost 4 bases, and 10 bases had no gene match. The CDR3 length is 15 residues. This CDR3 reads CASSARDREGSGYTF. CDR3 bases: TGTGCCAGCAGTGCCCGGGACAGGGAAGGGAGTGGCTACACCTTC.

This clonotype was counted at least ten times. This sequence joins TRBV7-9 and TRBJ1-1; no reliable D call. Trimming left V 4 bases short and J 6 bases short, with 15 bases between. Germline V lookup: CDR1 SEHNR, CDR2 FQNEAQ (reference sequence). CDR3 length: 14 residues. This CDR3 reads CASSSPRKDPEAFF. The CDR3 DNA sequence: TGTGCCAGCAGCTCCCCACGAAAGGATCCTGAAGCTTTCTTT.

The chain links TRBV4-1 to TRBJ1-1; the D gene is possibly TRBD1 (5 bases). From germline, CDR1 is MGHRA and CDR2 YSYEKL. V shed 4 bases and J shed 4 bases, with 13 bases lying between them. CDR3 length equals 14 residues. CDR3 in amino acids: CASSRLGTGTEAFF. CDR3 coding DNA: TGCGCCAGCAGCCGCCTGGGGACGGGCACTGAAGCTTTCTTT.